This T cell receptor beta chain is from a study of molecular identifiers for immune sequencing clone quantification. Findings and caveats of the study: Barcode sharing among identical TCR molecules could make large clones appear smaller.

In this sample, this clonotype turned up many times. Antigen specificity is unknown. TCRdb re-called the PCR reads with MiXCR, one entry per CDR3 protein. Here the sample spans about 510,000 distinct CDR3 sequences, 20% to 25% being singletons. V was clipped by 2 bases and J by 5 bases, with 13 bases between them. The CDR3 is 15 residues long. Germline V gene sequence: CDR1 SGHAT, CDR2 FQNNGV. The TCR was taken from a human donor in good health. Some libraries in this study had Jurkat cell RNA spiked in. Sequencing was carried out using naive CD8+ T cells from blood, with Jurkat cell RNA spiked in. Subset of the sample: FACS-sorted CD8+CD4-CCR7+CD45RA+ naive T cells. The chain uses TRBV11-2 and TRBJ2-1, with D possibly TRBD1 on 5 matching bases. CDR3: CASSLQGTPNNEQFF. In nucleotides, the CDR3 is TGTGCCAGCAGCTTACAGGGAACACCGAACAATGAGCAGTTCTTC.